Presented here are 12 T cell receptor beta chains from one specimen sequenced in a study of blood T cell repertoires in COVID-19. Only in-frame clones appear in the TCRdb table, and some are missing; sequencing was by immunoSEQ multiplex PCR. The sample holds under 300,000 clones, roughly 77% seen once. Sequenced: peripheral blood. The origin of the receptors is a woman older than 75 with acute or convalescent COVID-19.

Only a few counts were recorded for this clone. The rearrangement links TRBV5-1 to TRBJ2-2; 12 bases match TRBD2. Losses at the gene ends were 5 bases for V and 5 bases for J; bases not matched to a gene: 10. The CDR3 is made up of 17 amino acids. In germline, CDR1 is SGHRS, CDR2 YFSETQ. CDR3 sequence: CASRPPGLAGGTGELFF. The DNA for the CDR3 is TGCGCCAGCAGACCGCCGGGACTAGCGGGCGGGACCGGGGAGCTGTTTTTT.

This rearrangement joins TRBV21-1 to TRBJ1-5. TRBV21-1 is labeled a pseudogene. The CDR3 loop spans 15 amino acids. The CDR3 loop is CASSKEEADQEPQHF. CDR3 coding DNA: TGTGCCAGCAGCAAGGAGGAGGCGGACCAGGAGCCCCAGCATTTT.

The chain has TRBV6-2 or TRBV6-3 and TRBJ2-2; 10 nucleotides line up with TRBD2. Germline values: CDR1 MNHEY, CDR2 SVGEGT. CDR3 length: 16 amino acids. J was trimmed by 0 bases and V by 5 bases; bases with no gene match: 3. The CDR3: CASSKSGGANTGELFF. DNA for the CDR3: TGTGCCAGCAGTAAAAGCGGGGGGGCGAACACCGGGGAGCTGTTTTTT.

The chain links TRBV5-4 to TRBJ2-3; 11 bases line up with TRBD2. Per germline, CDR1 SGHNT and CDR2 YYREEE (reference sequence). Unmatched junction bases numbered 8, after V lost 4 bases and J lost 1 base. The CDR3 has 17 amino acids. CDR3 DNA: TGTGCCAGCAGCCCTGATAGCGGGGGGGCTGGCACAGATACGCAGTATTTT. It yields the protein CASSPDSGGAGTDTQYF.

This clone was counted only a few times. This chain joins TRBV7-2 and TRBJ2-3; 7 bases are shared with TRBD1. Germline CDR1 is SGHTA and CDR2 is FQGNSA. Trimming took 2 bases from V and 0 from J; bases not matched to a gene: 5. CDR3 size: 16 residues. This chain's CDR3 is CASSLNRGTSTDTQYF. The CDR3 nucleotides are TGTGCCAGCAGCTTAAACAGGGGAACCAGCACAGATACGCAGTATTTT.

The genes are TRBV5-5 and TRBJ2-6; D call uncertain. Germline loops: CDR1 SGHKS, CDR2 YYEKEE (reference sequence). Trimming took 4 bases from V and 0 from J, leaving 8 bases between them. This CDR3 has 15 residues. CDR3: CASSLSPSGANVLTF. CDR3 DNA: TGTGCCAGCAGCCTCAGTCCCTCTGGGGCCAACGTCCTGACTTTC.

The CDR3 is CASSILSRGELFF. CDR3 bases: TGTGCCAGCAGTATTTTGTCCAGGGGGGAGCTGTTTTTT. The gene calls are TRBV2 and TRBJ2-2; no definite D call. V was trimmed by 5 bases and J by 8 bases, leaving 12 bases between them. The CDR3 is 13 amino acids. Per germline, CDR1 SNHLY and CDR2 FYNNEI.

This clone showed up just once. V is TRBV2 and J is TRBJ1-2, with D perhaps matching TRBD1 (6 bases). The CDR3 covers 17 residues. V gave up 2 bases and J gave up 5 bases, with 21 bases separating them. Germline CDR1 reads SNHLY; CDR2 reads FYNNEI. CDR3 coding DNA: TGTGCCAGCAGTGAAAGCGGGGGGCAGGGCGCTGGGTATGGCTACACCTTC. Translating gives CASSESGGQGAGYGYTF.

The chain is built from TRBV6-4 and TRBJ2-6; D gene unclear. CDR3 length equals 15 residues. V lost 3 bases and J 1 base, leaving 7 bases between the germline ends. CDR1 is MRHNA, CDR2 SNTAGT, per germline. The CDR3, as DNA: TGTGCCAGCAGTGAAGAGGTTTCTGGGGCCAACGTCCTGACTTTC. Translation gives CASSEEVSGANVLTF.

J is TRBJ2-1 and V is TRBV27, with TRBD2 identical over 12 bases. CDR1 MNHEY and CDR2 SMNVEV come from the germline V gene (reference sequence). The CDR3 is 17 residues long. Trimming at V came to 6 bases and at J to 6 bases, leaving 12 bases not matched to a gene. Written as DNA, the CDR3 is TGTGCCAGCAGAAGACTAGCGGGGGCGTCTTCAGTCAATGAGCAGTTCTTC. Amino acids: CASRRLAGASSVNEQFF.

This chain joins TRBV7-9 and TRBJ2-1; TRBD1 matches 8 bases. V trimming: 4 bases; J trimming: 7 bases; junction bases outside the gene matches: 9. Germline assignment: CDR1 SEHNR and CDR2 FQNEAQ (reference sequence). The CDR3 runs to 15 residues. In DNA form, the CDR3 reads TGTGCCAGCAGCTACGGACAGGGTGAATGGAATGAGCAGTTCTTC. It is translated as CASSYGQGEWNEQFF.

V gene TRBV20-1 combines with J gene TRBJ1-1; tentatively, D is TRBD1 (6 bases). V was trimmed by 3 bases and J by 3 bases, leaving 17 bases between them. The CDR3 is made up of 15 amino acids. Germline V CDR1 and CDR2: DFQATT, SNEGSKA (reference sequence). The CDR3 loop is CSASPTGIGYTEAFF. CDR3 nucleotide sequence: TGCAGTGCTAGTCCCACAGGGATTGGATACACTGAAGCTTTCTTT.